Given below is one T cell receptor beta chain in context. This sample stems from a study of CD8 T cells in Susac syndrome. CD8+ and CD4+ T cells taken from blood had their TCR beta sequenced. TEMRA cells were enriched by FACS, and CD4+ and CD8+ T cells were negatively isolated. Reverse transcription of 0.5 to 1 ug RNA was performed with random hexamers. MiXCR was run by TCRdb on the immunoSEQ multiplex PCR reads, yielding one entry per CDR3 protein. There are about 52,000 distinct CDR3 sequences in the sample; approximately 93% occur only once, and 0.4% to 0.55% lies in the top ten. This TCR derives from a human donor with multiple sclerosis. Sample: CD8+ T cells from PBMCs.

For the CDR3, the DNA is TGTGCCAGCAGGGAGGCGGCAGGGGGCTTGGACACTGAAGCTTTCTTT. It yields the protein CASREAAGGLDTEAFF. The genes are TRBV2 and TRBJ1-1; 8 bases fit TRBD1. V was pared by 6 bases and J by 3 bases, with 12 bases of the junction left unmatched. This CDR3 spans 16 amino acids. Germline V gene data show CDR1 as SNHLY and CDR2 as FYNNEI.